This entry lists 27 T cell receptor beta chains sequenced from one sample in a study. TCRdb passed the 5' RACE reads through MiXCR, listing each CDR3 protein once. This table holds almost 9,000 distinct CDR3 sequences, under 35% found once. The material sequenced was naive CD4+ T cells sorted from a lymph node. Sample subset: naive CD4+ T cells, CD4+CD45RA+CD25-. The receptors were gathered from a female donor with breast cancer.

This clonotype was seen only a few times. The V and J genes are TRBV30 and TRBJ2-5; TRBD2 agrees at 11 bases. In germline, CDR1 is GTSNPN, CDR2 SVGIG (reference sequence). The V and J ends lost 1 base and 5 bases, in that order; junction bases with no gene match: 6. The length of the CDR3 is 15 residues. CDR3 DNA: TGTGCCTGGAGTGGTACTAGCGGGAGTTGGGAGACCCAGTACTTC. Translating gives CAWSGTSGSWETQYF. The full variable domain, rest sourced from reference TRBV30 and TRBJ2-5, is SQTIHQWPATLVQPVGSPLSLECTVEGTSNPNLYWYRQAAGRGLQLLFYSVGIGQISSEVPQNLSASRPQDRQFILSSKKLLLSDSGFYLCAWSGTSGSWETQYFGPGTRLLVL.

Concerning this clonotype itself: A much larger clonotype is one base distant, so this may be a read error. This chain connects TRBV5-1 to TRBJ2-1, with D perhaps matching TRBD2 (6 bases). The CDR3 spans 15 residues. The germline CDR1 and CDR2 sequences are SGHRS and YFSETQ. CDR3 protein: CASSGGTLSYNEQLF. The CDR3 region has the DNA TGCGCCAGCAGCGGCGGGACTCTCTCCTACAATGAGCAGCTCTTC. Combining the CDR3 with reference TRBV5-1 and TRBJ2-1 gives the whole variable domain KAGVTQTPRYLIKTRGQQVTLSCSPISGHRSVSWYQQTPGQGLQFLFEYFSETQRNKGNFPGRFSGRQFSNSRSEMNVSTLELGDSALYLCASSGGTLSYNEQLFGPGTRLTVL.

This clonotype is medium-sized in the sample. The chain has TRBV4-1 and TRBJ2-7; 10 bases agree with TRBD1. Germline assignment: CDR1 MGHRA and CDR2 YSYEKL. The CDR3 totals 18 residues. V shed 1 base and J 4 bases; nucleotides not matched to a gene: 13. The CDR3 DNA reads TGCGCCAGCAGCCAAGCCCAGATTACGTTGGGACAGGGGTACGAGCAGTACTTC. Amino acid sequence: CASSQAQITLGQGYEQYF.

The sample holds many counts of this clonotype. This chain connects TRBV5-1 to TRBJ2-4; D is undetermined. V lost 0 bases, J lost 3 bases, and 4 bases lay in between. This CDR3 spans 13 amino acids. Germline V gives CDR1 SGHRS, CDR2 YFSETQ. The CDR3 DNA follows: TGCGCCAGCAGCTTGGAGGTCAAAAACATTCAGTACTTC. Translating it yields CASSLEVKNIQYF. Looking up the rest from reference TRBV5-1 and TRBJ2-4 gives the full variable domain: KAGVTQTPRYLIKTRGQQVTLSCSPISGHRSVSWYQQTPGQGLQFLFEYFSETQRNKGNFPGRFSGRQFSNSRSEMNVSTLELGDSALYLCASSLEVKNIQYFGAGTRLSVL.

This clonotype has a count of ten or more. The rearrangement links TRBV20-1 to TRBJ1-1; D possibly corresponds to TRBD1 (5 bases). CDR1 and CDR2 from the germline V gene are DFQATT and SNEGSKA (reference sequence). V was shortened by 1 base and J by 4 bases, with 13 bases between the two germline ends. This CDR3 contains 14 residues. This CDR3 reads CSARAAGSGTEAFF. The CDR3 nucleotides read TGCAGTGCTAGAGCAGCAGGGTCGGGCACTGAAGCTTTCTTT.

This clonotype was seen at least ten times. The V gene is TRBV20-1, the J gene TRBJ2-1, with 9 bases fitting TRBD2. V lost 4 bases to trimming and J lost 6 bases; unmatched junction nucleotides: 13. This CDR3 comprises 16 residues. Germline CDR1 and CDR2: DFQATT and SNEGSKA (reference sequence). The CDR3 nucleotides read TGCAGTGCTAACCCCAACTTAGCGGGAGTGCGCAATGAGCAGTTCTTC. This gives the protein CSANPNLAGVRNEQFF.

This clonotype is medium-sized within its sample. The CDR3 DNA sequence: TGTGCCAGCAGTTACTTAGATACGCAGTATTTT. This sequence encodes CASSYLDTQYF. This sequence joins TRBV6-5 and TRBJ2-3; D ambiguous. Trimming left V 1 base short and J 5 bases short, with 1 base between. Germline V CDR1 and CDR2: MNHEY, SVGAGI. This CDR3 has 11 residues.

DNA of the CDR3: TGTGCCAGCAGCCCGGGACTAGCGGGAGGCGATGAGCAGTTCTTC. It is translated as CASSPGLAGGDEQFF. The chain is built from TRBV7-3 and TRBJ2-1; TRBD2 matches 15 bases. J was trimmed by 8 bases and V by 5 bases; bases with no gene match: 4. The CDR3 runs 15 residues. In germline, CDR1 is SGHTA, CDR2 FQGTGA.

The chain links TRBV15 to TRBJ1-1, with 9 bases that match TRBD1. The CDR3 is 14 residues long. After removal of 7 bases from V and 5 bases from J, the junction contained 8 bases not matched to a gene. Looked up from germline, CDR1 is LNHNV and CDR2 is YYDKDF (reference sequence). In nucleotides, the CDR3 is TGTGCCACCAACAGTAACAGGGGGCTGACTGAAGCTTTCTTT. Translated: CATNSNRGLTEAFF.

The rearrangement uses TRBV5-4 and TRBJ2-1; D gene uncertain. V shed 4 bases and J shed 2 bases, with 16 bases lying between them. There are 16 residues in the CDR3. Looked up from germline, CDR1 is SGHNT and CDR2 is YYREEE (reference sequence). This CDR3 reads CASSPHPSRPYNEQFF. As DNA, the CDR3 is TGTGCCAGCAGCCCCCACCCTTCGAGACCCTACAATGAGCAGTTCTTC.

This clonotype was recorded only once. A much larger clone lies a single base off, so this may be a read error. Here the CDR3 reads CAWSQTWAASGNTIYF. CDR3 in DNA: TGTGCCTGGAGTCAAACGTGGGCAGCCTCTGGAAACACCATATATTTT. V usage is TRBV30 and J usage is TRBJ1-3; D is uncertain. The CDR3 is 16 amino acids. Germline values: CDR1 GTSNPN, CDR2 SVGIG (reference sequence). V was cut by 2 bases and J by 0 bases, with 14 bases left in between.

The chain is built from TRBV6-1 and TRBJ2-7, with a tentative D call TRBD2 (7 bases). This CDR3 is 15 amino acids long. Germline V CDR1 and CDR2: MNHNS, SASEGT. V lost 8 bases and J 1 base, leaving 18 bases between the germline ends. CDR3 sequence reads: CASARGGELSYEQYF. In DNA, the CDR3 is TGTGCCAGCGCGAGGGGGGGGGAGTTATCCTACGAGCAGTACTTC.

The CDR3 sequence is CASSKRTTGRIDEQYF. The CDR3 nucleotides are TGTGCCAGCAGTAAACGGACGACAGGGAGGATCGACGAGCAGTACTTC. The chain combines TRBV6-1 with TRBJ2-7; tentatively, D is TRBD1 (7 bases). Trimming removed 5 bases at V and 5 bases at J, with 22 bases between. Germline V lookup: CDR1 MNHNS, CDR2 SASEGT. The CDR3 consists of 16 residues.

This clonotype qualifies as medium-sized (0.01 to 0.1%). This chain uses TRBV6-5 with TRBJ2-1; 9 nucleotides align to TRBD2. The CDR3 is 18 amino acids. Germline V lookup: CDR1 MNHEY, CDR2 SVGAGI. With V trimmed by 0 bases and J by 1 base, 7 bases remained unmatched. The CDR3 loop reads CASSYSKSSGTSYNEQFF. CDR3 sequence (DNA): TGTGCCAGCAGTTACTCGAAGTCTAGCGGGACTTCCTACAATGAGCAGTTCTTC.

Remarks on this clonotype: This sequence may be a read error, since a much larger clone differs from it by one base. This chain links TRBV20-1 with TRBJ1-1; D remains unclear. The CDR3 length is 14 residues. The germline gives CDR1 DFQATT, CDR2 SNEGSKA (reference sequence). Trimming took 1 base from V and 4 from J, leaving 13 bases between them. The CDR3 here is CSARAGGSGTEAFF. Written as DNA, the CDR3 is TGCAGTGCTAGAGCAGGAGGGTCGGGCACTGAAGCTTTCTTT.

By share, this clonotype counts as large. The chain carries TRBV6-6 and TRBJ1-3; tentative D call: TRBD1 (5 bases). The CDR3 spans 14 residues. CDR1 is MNHNY and CDR2 is SVGAGI in the germline V gene (reference sequence). Trimming pared 10 bases from V and 0 bases from J, leaving 13 bases between. The DNA of the CDR3 is TGTGCCACGATCCCGACAGCCTCTGGAAACACCATATATTTT. Its translation: CATIPTASGNTIYF.

In the case of this clonotype: It may be a read error: a sequence one base away is much more abundant. The chain employs TRBV6-5 and TRBJ2-7; D is ambiguous. The CDR3 is made up of 13 amino acids. Germline V gene data show CDR1 as MNHEY and CDR2 as SVGAGI. CDR3 sequence: CASSYGDSYVQYF. The DNA of the CDR3 is TGTGCCAGCAGTTACGGTGACTCCTACGTGCAGTACTTC.

This clonotype was seen once. Given the absence of the conserved phenylalanine or tryptophan at the CDR3 end, a read error is likely. The DNA is omitted, as the CDR3 cannot be located on it reliably, and the CDR3 follows TCRdb's listing. This rearrangement joins TRBV11-2 to TRBJ2-7. Germline V gene lookup returns CDR1 SGHAT and CDR2 FQNNGV. 8 amino acids form the CDR3, both terminal residues included. The CDR3 spells CASSEEPS.

The sample holds many counts of this clonotype. V usage is TRBV5-5 and J usage is TRBJ2-1; D gene unclear. The CDR3 extends over 16 amino acids. The germline V and J ends were trimmed by 4 bases and 0 bases, with 14 bases remaining between them. Germline values: CDR1 SGHKS, CDR2 YYEKEE (reference sequence). CDR3 nucleotide sequence: TGTGCCAGCAGCCGAGGTTTAACTAACTCCTACAATGAGCAGTTCTTC. Its protein is CASSRGLTNSYNEQFF.

Note on this clonotype: A much larger clone lies a single base off, so this may be a read error. The V gene is TRBV20-1, the J gene TRBJ1-5; D gene ambiguous. There are 15 residues in the CDR3. Germline V CDR1 and CDR2: DFQATT, SNEGSKA (reference sequence). The CDR3 DNA is TGCAGTGCTAGAGGGCCGCCCAGTCGCAATCAGCCCCGGCATTTT. Translating it yields CSARGPPSRNQPRHF.

By share of the sample, this clonotype is medium-sized (0.01 to 0.1%). The chain couples TRBV12-3 or TRBV12-4 to TRBJ1-1; TRBD1 is a possible D gene (6 bases). The CDR3 sequence is 14 residues long. V lost 1 base, J lost 5 bases, and 11 bases lay in between. CDR3: CASSLVQGDTEAFF. The CDR3 DNA reads TGTGCCAGCAGTTTAGTACAGGGAGATACTGAAGCTTTCTTT.

As for this clonotype: This clone may be a read error of a much larger clone one base away. For the CDR3, the DNA is TGCGCCAGCAGCATGGTGTCACTAGTTGATAATGAGCAGTTCTTC. It specifies CASSMVSLVDNEQFF. The V and J genes are TRBV5-1 and TRBJ2-1; a weak D match, TRBD2 (5 bases). Germline V gene data show CDR1 as SGHRS and CDR2 as YFSETQ. This CDR3 region has 15 residues. V lost 4 bases and J lost 7, with 18 bases in between.

This clonotype was counted ten times or more. This chain uses TRBV7-9 with TRBJ1-2; D call uncertain. Per germline, CDR1 SEHNR and CDR2 FQNEAQ (reference sequence). The CDR3 consists of 11 residues. V was clipped by 8 bases and J by 4 bases, with 8 bases between them. The CDR3 sequence is CASEEAYGYTF. The DNA for the CDR3 is TGTGCCAGCGAAGAGGCCTATGGCTACACCTTC.

This clonotype has a count of ten or more. The gene calls are TRBV20-1 and TRBJ2-5, with D tentatively TRBD1 or TRBD2 (5 bases each). V lost 6 bases and J lost 6, with 20 bases in between. The CDR3 totals 14 residues. Per the germline V gene, CDR1 is DFQATT and CDR2 is SNEGSKA (reference sequence). CDR3 in amino acids: CSAPPGTAGQTQYF. CDR3 nucleotide sequence: TGCAGTGCCCCACCGGGGACCGCAGGCCAGACCCAGTACTTC.

Comments on this clonotype: One end of the junction is discordant with germline, which a read error may explain. The gene calls are TRBV5-1 and TRBJ1-1; D gene unclear. This CDR3 is 14 amino acids long. Germline values: CDR1 SGHRS, CDR2 YFSETQ. The CDR3 protein is CASSLDEINTEASF. CDR3 coding DNA: TGCGCCAGCAGCTTAGATGAAATCAACACTGAAGCTTCCTTT. Supplemented by reference TRBV5-1 and TRBJ1-1, the full variable domain reads KAGVTQTPRYLIKTRGQQVTLSCSPISGHRSVSWYQQTPGQGLQFLFEYFSETQRNKGNFPGRFSGRQFSNSRSEMNVSTLELGDSALYLCASSLDEINTEASFGQGTRLTVV.

This clonotype ranks as large. The rearrangement joins TRBV5-1 to TRBJ2-5; 8 bases match TRBD2. The CDR3 extends over 15 amino acids. CDR1 is SGHRS and CDR2 is YFSETQ in the germline V gene. Trimming removed 4 bases from V and 5 bases from J; junction bases left unmatched: 10. The CDR3 DNA reads TGCGCCAGCAGCATAGGACTAGCCGGGCGGGAGACCCAGTACTTC. Translated, it gives CASSIGLAGRETQYF.

The J gene is TRBJ1-2, the V gene TRBV5-6; perhaps TRBD1 as D (5 bases). CDR1 and CDR2 from the germline V gene are SGHDT and YYEEEE. Trimming left V 4 bases short and J 6 bases short, with 13 bases between. The CDR3 is made up of 13 amino acids. CDR3 loop: CASSRTRGDGYTF. CDR3 nucleotide sequence: TGTGCCAGCAGCCGGACACGGGGAGATGGCTACACCTTC.